This T cell receptor (beta chain) appears in the sequencing data of a study of memory CD4+ T cells and cytomegalovirus serostatus. Study details: Donors were healthy Belgian adults, 9 or 10 CMV seropositive and some 24 seronegative. The study's findings and limits: Suggested: most of the CMV-linked TCR signature lies in CD4+ memory cells. CMV serostatus prediction reached median AUC approximately 0.95, or 0.91 with US-trained model. Each of approximately 63 CMV-associated TCRbeta sequences occurred in one to five individuals.

The sort gate was single viable CD3+CD4+CD8-CD45RO+ cells for memory CD4+ T cells. Deletions cut 4 bases from V and 3 bases from J, with 6 bases between. The CDR3 has 11 residues. CDR1 is SQVTM, CDR2 ANQGSEA, per germline. Details on this clone: Its antigen is as yet unknown.

The protocol was immunoSEQ multiplex PCR, while the TCRdb copy is restricted to in-frame clones and leaves out a portion. The table includes tens of thousands of clones, 82% detected once. The TCR comes from an adult in good health and CMV-seronegative. Sample: memory CD4+ T cells from blood. This chain joins TRBV29-1 and TRBJ2-5; D perhaps matches TRBD2 (5 bases). The CDR3 here is CSVGLKETQYF. CDR3 sequence (DNA): TGCAGCGTTGGACTAAAAGAGACCCAGTACTTC.